Given below is one TCR beta chain in context. Its target is not known. The data originate from a study of T cell responses to AZD1222 COVID-19 vaccine. The assay was immunoSEQ multiplex PCR, and TCRdb's table has in-frame clones only and misses some. This sample yields some 140,000 clones, of which about 90% are seen a single time; about 2.1% belongs to the top ten. The CDR3 runs to 14 residues. Germline CDR1 reads LNHDA; CDR2 reads SQIVND (reference sequence). Trimming took off 6 bases at V and 4 bases at J, with 16 bases between the two ends. Study-wide findings and caveats: The donors showed a predominance of white British ancestry and of females, with possible underestimation of clonal diversity.

Sequenced here: peripheral blood, sampled on day 0 of AZD1222 vaccination. The origin of this receptor is an adult in good health. V usage is TRBV19 and J usage is TRBJ2-7, with a weak D call TRBD1 (6 bases). CDR3: CASSQGIGVYEQYF. The CDR3 DNA reads as TGTGCCAGTAGCCAGGGGATTGGGGTTTACGAGCAGTACTTC.